Listed here are 13 T cell receptor beta chains from one sample, sequenced in a study of radiation and T cells in renal cell carcinoma. Time point reported: blood 4 weeks post-SBRT, at nephrectomy. Treatment given: 15 Gy SBRT to primary tumor, nephrectomy 4 weeks later. The protocol was immunoSEQ multiplex PCR, while the TCRdb copy is restricted to in-frame clones and leaves out a portion. This sample carries 50,000 to 65,000 clones, about three quarters of them seen once, and the ten largest clones take 6% to 7%. The material sequenced was blood, taken from a patient whose treatment included radiotherapy and nephrectomy. The receptors stem from a man between 60 and 70 years old with renal cell carcinoma.

The genes are TRBV9 and TRBJ2-7; a possible D gene is TRBD1 (5 bases). Trimming left V 3 bases short and J 6 bases short, with 13 bases between. The length of the CDR3 is 13 residues. The germline CDR1 and CDR2 sequences are SGDLS and YYNGEE. In DNA form, the CDR3 reads TGTGCCAGCAGCGCAAGTCAGCAGGGCGAGCAGTACTTC. It codes for CASSASQQGEQYF.

The chain is built from TRBV11-3 and TRBJ2-7; 8 positions agree with TRBD2. CDR1 is SGHNT, CDR2 YENEEA, per germline. The CDR3 has 15 residues. The junction had 8 bases not matched to a gene; V was cut back by 5 bases and J by 2 bases. This chain's CDR3 is CASSKDGGGPYEQYF. The CDR3, as DNA: TGTGCCAGCAGCAAAGACGGGGGGGGACCCTACGAGCAGTACTTC. The full variable domain, with the rest looked up from reference TRBV11-3 and TRBJ2-7, is EAGVVQSPRYKIIEKKQPVAFWCNPISGHNTLYWYLQNLGQGPELLIRYENEEAVDDSQLPKDRFSAERLKGVDSTLKIQPAELGDSAVYLCASSKDGGGPYEQYFGPGTRLTVT.

This chain connects TRBV5-4 to TRBJ2-7; a possible D gene is TRBD2 (5 bases). V lost 4 bases and J 5 bases, leaving 28 bases between the germline ends. The CDR3 consists of 18 residues. CDR1 is SGHNT, CDR2 YYREEE, per germline (reference sequence). CDR3 coding DNA: TGTGCCAGCAGCCCCCCTCGGGCAAGCCTAACCTCCGGGAACGAGCAGTACTTC. Protein sequence: CASSPPRASLTSGNEQYF. Supplemented by reference TRBV5-4 and TRBJ2-7, the full variable domain reads ETGVTQSPTHLIKTRGQQVTLRCSSQSGHNTVSWYQQALGQGPQFIFQYYREEENGRGNFPPRFSGLQFPNYSSELNVNALELDDSALYLCASSPPRASLTSGNEQYFGPGTRLTVT.

This sequence joins TRBV5-6 and TRBJ2-7, with D possibly called TRBD1 or TRBD2 (5 bases each). Trimming stripped 3 bases from V and 4 bases from J, with 20 bases between. The CDR3 sequence is 16 residues long. CDR1 and CDR2 (germline): SGHDT, YYEEEE. CDR3 in amino acids: CASSYIYGAGEYEQYV. CDR3 DNA: TGTGCCAGCAGCTATATCTACGGGGCAGGTGAGTACGAGCAGTACGTC.

This clone appeared a single time. V usage is TRBV23-1 and J usage is TRBJ1-4; D remains unclear. TRBV23-1 counts as an open reading frame of uncertain function. The CDR3 contains 12 residues. The V end lost 2 bases, the J end lost 10 bases, and 8 bases lay between the germline ends. The CDR3: CASSQRDPKLFF. CDR3 bases: TGCGCCAGCAGTCAACGTGACCCAAAACTGTTTTTT.

The table lists this clone with a few counts. J is TRBJ2-2 and V is TRBV19; tentatively, D is TRBD1 or TRBD2 (5 bases each). This CDR3 spans 15 amino acids. Trimming pared 3 bases from V and 6 bases from J, leaving 14 bases between. Germline V lookup: CDR1 LNHDA, CDR2 SQIVND (reference sequence). The CDR3 DNA follows: TGTGCCAGTAGTATCACGGGGCCCCTCGCCGGGGAGCTGTTTTTT. Amino acid sequence: CASSITGPLAGELFF.

This clone was recorded only once. CDR3 in amino acids: CASSLAGGSYEQYV. As DNA, the CDR3 is TGTGCCAGCAGCTTGGCGGGAGGCTCCTACGAGCAGTACGTC. The J gene is TRBJ2-7, the V gene TRBV5-5; TRBD2 matches at 7 bases. This CDR3 spans 14 amino acids. The J segment lost 0 bases and the V segment lost 0 bases, leaving 0 bases of the junction unmatched. CDR1 is SGHKS, CDR2 YYEKEE, per germline (reference sequence).

J is TRBJ1-4 and V is TRBV30, with 7 bases matching TRBD1. J was trimmed by 5 bases and V by 5 bases; bases with no gene match: 14. CDR3 length: 16 amino acids. Germline V lookup: CDR1 GTSNPN, CDR2 SVGIG (reference sequence). The CDR3 is CAWHTGAATFNEKLFF. The CDR3, as DNA: TGTGCCTGGCACACAGGGGCTGCGACATTCAATGAAAAACTGTTTTTT.

V gene TRBV13 combines with J gene TRBJ1-1; D gene ambiguous. The germline V gene encodes CDR1 PRHDT and CDR2 FYEKMQ (reference sequence). This CDR3 comprises 11 residues. V shed 1 base and J shed 11 bases, with 8 bases lying between them. CDR3: CASSLEYGAFF. The CDR3 DNA reads TGTGCCAGCAGCTTAGAGTACGGGGCTTTCTTT. The complete variable domain, with remaining parts taken from reference TRBV13 and TRBJ1-1, reads AAGVIQSPRHLIKEKRETATLKCYPIPRHDTVYWYQQGPGQDPQFLISFYEKMQSDKGSIPDRFSAQQFSDYHSELNMSSLELGDSALYFCASSLEYGAFFGQGTRLTVV.

V usage is TRBV19 and J usage is TRBJ1-2, with 8 bases that match TRBD1. The V gene's germline CDR1 is LNHDA and CDR2 SQIVND (reference sequence). This CDR3 is built from 15 residues. Unmatched junction bases numbered 14, after V lost 7 bases and J lost 7 bases. In nucleotides, the CDR3 is TGTGCCAGTACAACCCCCGGACAGGGCAACCGTGGCTACACCTTC. It yields the protein CASTTPGQGNRGYTF.

This clone was detected only once. The gene calls are TRBV21-1 and TRBJ2-7; the D segment call TRBD1 is taken from the table without a DNA check. TRBV21-1 represents a pseudogene. The CDR3 length is 14 residues. The DNA for the CDR3 is TGTGCCATCAGGGATCGGACAGGGGAAGGCGAGCAGTACTTC. It codes for CAIRDRTGEGEQYF.

This clone was picked up one time. The gene calls are TRBV5-4 and TRBJ1-2, with 8 bases that match TRBD1. In germline, CDR1 is SGHNT, CDR2 YYREEE (reference sequence). The CDR3 runs to 17 residues. Trimming took 4 bases from V and 6 from J; bases not matched to a gene: 17. In DNA form, the CDR3 reads TGTGCCAGCAGCCCCCCAGGGGGCACCCGGGGGATCGATGGCTACACCTTC. This gives the protein CASSPPGGTRGIDGYTF.

The V and J genes are TRBV11-2 and TRBJ2-3; 10 bases line up with TRBD2. The CDR3 spans 16 residues. Germline V gene data show CDR1 as SGHAT and CDR2 as FQNNGV. V dropped 7 bases and J dropped 6; count of bases not matched to a gene: 13. The CDR3 loop is CASISTTSGARDTQYF. In nucleotides, the CDR3 is TGTGCCAGCATCTCTACTACTAGCGGGGCGCGCGATACGCAGTATTTT. The entire variable domain, with the rest obtained from reference TRBV11-2 and TRBJ2-3, is as follows: EAGVAQSPRYKIIEKRQSVAFWCNPISGHATLYWYQQILGQGPKLLIQFQNNGVVDDSQLPKDRFSAERLKGVDSTLKIQPAKLEDSAVYLCASISTTSGARDTQYFGPGTRLTVL.